Reported below is one T cell receptor (beta chain). PCR employed 60 Vbeta and 13 Jbeta primers. Data came from immunoSEQ multiplex PCR; TCRdb stores just in-frame clones and leaves some out. The sample includes 170,000 or so clones, roughly 78% of them seen just once. The data were obtained in a study of cytomegalovirus exposure and HLA in healthy donors. Germline V lookup: CDR1 SGHKS, CDR2 YYEKEE (reference sequence). This CDR3 region has 15 residues. The V and J ends lost 4 bases and 3 bases, in that order; junction bases with no gene match: 8. The material sequenced was PBMCs. The origin of this receptor is a boy under 18 in good health and CMV-seronegative. V and J are TRBV5-5 and TRBJ1-1; 8 bases align to TRBD1. The CDR3 DNA follows: TGTGCCAGCAGCGTCGACAGGGGTACAGACACTGAAGCTTTCTTT. Translation gives CASSVDRGTDTEAFF. The complete variable domain, with remaining parts taken from reference TRBV5-5 and TRBJ1-1, reads DAGVTQSPTHLIKTRGQQVTLRCSPISGHKSVSWYQQVLGQGPQFIFQYYEKEERGRGNFPDRFSARQFPNYSSELNVNALLLGDSALYLCASSVDRGTDTEAFFGQGTRLTVV.